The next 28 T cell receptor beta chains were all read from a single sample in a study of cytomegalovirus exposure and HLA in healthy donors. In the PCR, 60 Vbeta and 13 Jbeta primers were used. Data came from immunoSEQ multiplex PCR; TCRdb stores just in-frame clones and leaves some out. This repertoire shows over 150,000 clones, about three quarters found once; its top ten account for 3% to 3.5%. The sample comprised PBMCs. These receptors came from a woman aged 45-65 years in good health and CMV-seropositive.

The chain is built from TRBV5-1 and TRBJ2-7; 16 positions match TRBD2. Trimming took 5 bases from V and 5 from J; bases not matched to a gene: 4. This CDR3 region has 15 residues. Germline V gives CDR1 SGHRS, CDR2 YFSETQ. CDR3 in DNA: TGCGCCAGCAGGGGACTAGCGGGAGGGGGGAACGAGCAGTACTTC. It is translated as CASRGLAGGGNEQYF.

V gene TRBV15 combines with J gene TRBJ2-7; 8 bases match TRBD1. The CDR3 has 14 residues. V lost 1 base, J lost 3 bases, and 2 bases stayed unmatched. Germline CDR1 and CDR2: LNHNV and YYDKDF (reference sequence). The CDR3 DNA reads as TGTGCCACCAGCAGAGGCGGGACAGGCTACGAGCAGTACTTC. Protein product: CATSRGGTGYEQYF.

CDR3 bases: TGTGCCAGTAGTATCGGGACAGCGAACAGTGAGACCCAGTACTTC. Amino acids: CASSIGTANSETQYF. The V call is TRBV19, the J call TRBJ2-5; 7 bases are a match to TRBD1. The CDR3 has 15 amino acids. The ends lost 3 bases at V and 5 bases at J; junction bases unmatched: 9. Germline CDR1 reads LNHDA; CDR2 reads SQIVND (reference sequence).

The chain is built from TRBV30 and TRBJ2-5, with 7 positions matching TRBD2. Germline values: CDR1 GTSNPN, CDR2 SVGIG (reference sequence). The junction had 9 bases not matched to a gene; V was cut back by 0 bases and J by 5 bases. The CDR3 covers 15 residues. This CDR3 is CAWSVLPGGGETQYF. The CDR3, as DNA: TGTGCCTGGAGTGTATTGCCGGGGGGAGGGGAGACCCAGTACTTC. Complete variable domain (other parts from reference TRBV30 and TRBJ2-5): SQTIHQWPATLVQPVGSPLSLECTVEGTSNPNLYWYRQAAGRGLQLLFYSVGIGQISSEVPQNLSASRPQDRQFILSSKKLLLSDSGFYLCAWSVLPGGGETQYFGPGTRLLVL.

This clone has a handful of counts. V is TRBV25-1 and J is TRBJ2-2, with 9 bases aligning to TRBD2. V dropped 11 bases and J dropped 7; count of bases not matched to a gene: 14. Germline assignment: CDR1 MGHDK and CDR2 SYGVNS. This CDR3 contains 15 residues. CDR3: CACWGGRAGGGELFF. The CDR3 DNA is TGTGCCTGCTGGGGCGGGAGGGCTGGGGGCGGGGAGCTGTTTTTT.

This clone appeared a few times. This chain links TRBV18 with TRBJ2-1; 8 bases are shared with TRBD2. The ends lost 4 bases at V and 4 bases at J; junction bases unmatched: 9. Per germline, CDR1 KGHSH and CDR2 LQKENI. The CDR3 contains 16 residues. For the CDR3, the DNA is TGTGCCAGCTCACGTGGTAGCGGCGGGAGGTACAATGAGCAGTTCTTC. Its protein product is CASSRGSGGRYNEQFF.

CDR3 sequence (DNA): TGTGCCAGCAGCCGACCGGGACAGGTTAATTCACCCCTCCACTTT. This translates into CASSRPGQVNSPLHF. This chain connects TRBV27 to TRBJ1-6; TRBD1 agrees at 8 bases. CDR1 is MNHEY, CDR2 SMNVEV, per germline (reference sequence). This CDR3 has 15 residues. J gave up 6 bases and V 6 bases, and 7 bases lay outside the gene matches.

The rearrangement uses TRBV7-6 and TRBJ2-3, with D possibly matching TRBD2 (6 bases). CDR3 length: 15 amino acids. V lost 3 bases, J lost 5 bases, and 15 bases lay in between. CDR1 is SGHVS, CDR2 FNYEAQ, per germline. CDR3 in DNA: TGTGCCAGCAGCTTGGCCGGGAGCCTGGGAGATACGCAGTATTTT. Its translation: CASSLAGSLGDTQYF.

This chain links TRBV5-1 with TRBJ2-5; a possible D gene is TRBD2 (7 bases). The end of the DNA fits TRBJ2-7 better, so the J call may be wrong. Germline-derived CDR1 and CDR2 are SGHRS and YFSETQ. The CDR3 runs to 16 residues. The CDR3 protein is CASSFSGGQGTYEQYF. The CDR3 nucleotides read TGCGCCAGCAGCTTCTCGGGGGGACAAGGTACCTACGAGCAGTACTTC.

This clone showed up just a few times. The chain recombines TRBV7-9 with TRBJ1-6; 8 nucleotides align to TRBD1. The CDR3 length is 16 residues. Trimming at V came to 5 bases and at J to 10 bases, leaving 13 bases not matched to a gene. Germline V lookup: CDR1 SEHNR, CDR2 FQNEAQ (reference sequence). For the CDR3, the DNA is TGTGCCAGCAGCGACGGACAGGGTCTTTCTAACTCACCCCTCCACTTT. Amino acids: CASSDGQGLSNSPLHF.

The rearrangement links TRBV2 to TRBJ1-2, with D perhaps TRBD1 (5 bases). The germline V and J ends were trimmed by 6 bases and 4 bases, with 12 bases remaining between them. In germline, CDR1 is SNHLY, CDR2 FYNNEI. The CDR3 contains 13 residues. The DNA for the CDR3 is TGTGCCAGCAGGACCGGGGGGTCCTATGGCTACACCTTC. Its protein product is CASRTGGSYGYTF.

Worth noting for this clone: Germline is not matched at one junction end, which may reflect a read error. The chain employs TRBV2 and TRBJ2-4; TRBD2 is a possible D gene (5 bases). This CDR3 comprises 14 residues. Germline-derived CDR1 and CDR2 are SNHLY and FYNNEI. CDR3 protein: CASSEGTWGNSQYF. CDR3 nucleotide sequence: TGTGCCAGCAGTGAAGGGACTTGGGGAAACAGTCAGTACTTC. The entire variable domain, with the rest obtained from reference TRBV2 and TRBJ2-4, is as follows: EPEVTQTPSHQVTQMGQEVILRCVPISNHLYFYWYRQILGQKVEFLVSFYNNEISEKSEIFDDQFSVERPDGSNFTLKIRSTKLEDSAMYFCASSEGTWGNSQYFGAGTRLSVL.

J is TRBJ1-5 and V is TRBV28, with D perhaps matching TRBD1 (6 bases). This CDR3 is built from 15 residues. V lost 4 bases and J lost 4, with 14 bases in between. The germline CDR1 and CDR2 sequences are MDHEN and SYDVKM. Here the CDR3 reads CASSWPGGANQPQHF. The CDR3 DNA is TGTGCCAGCAGTTGGCCGGGGGGGGCTAATCAGCCCCAGCATTTT.

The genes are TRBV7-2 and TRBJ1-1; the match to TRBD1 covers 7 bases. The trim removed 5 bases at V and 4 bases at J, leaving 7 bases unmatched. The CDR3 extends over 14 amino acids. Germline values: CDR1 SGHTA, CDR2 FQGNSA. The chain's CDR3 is CASSVDRVGTEAFF. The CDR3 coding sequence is TGTGCCAGCAGCGTCGACAGGGTGGGCACTGAAGCTTTCTTT.

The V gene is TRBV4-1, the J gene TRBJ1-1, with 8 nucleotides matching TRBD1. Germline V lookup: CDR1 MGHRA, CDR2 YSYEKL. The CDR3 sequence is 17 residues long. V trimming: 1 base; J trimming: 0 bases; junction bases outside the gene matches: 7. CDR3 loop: CASSQAGTGVMNTEAFF. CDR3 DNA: TGCGCCAGCAGCCAAGCCGGGACAGGCGTTATGAACACTGAAGCTTTCTTT.

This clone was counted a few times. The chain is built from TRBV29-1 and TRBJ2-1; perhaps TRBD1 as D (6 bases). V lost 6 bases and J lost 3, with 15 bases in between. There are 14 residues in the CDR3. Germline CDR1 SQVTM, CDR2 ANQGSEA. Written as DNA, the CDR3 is TGCAGCGTCGAAAAACAGGGTCTCTACAATGAGCAGTTCTTC. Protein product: CSVEKQGLYNEQFF.

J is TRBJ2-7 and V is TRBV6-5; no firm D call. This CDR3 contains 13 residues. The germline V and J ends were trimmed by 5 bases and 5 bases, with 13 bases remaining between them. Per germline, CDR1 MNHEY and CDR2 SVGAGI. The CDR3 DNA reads TGTGCCAGCAGTACCACCAGCAGGAACGAGCAGTACTTC. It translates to CASSTTSRNEQYF.

The CDR3 protein is CASTDRGLYGYTF. The CDR3 DNA is TGTGCCAGCACGGACAGGGGACTCTATGGCTACACCTTC. The chain combines TRBV11-3 with TRBJ1-2; 9 positions match TRBD1. CDR1 is SGHNT and CDR2 is YENEEA in the germline V gene. This CDR3 has 13 amino acids. The V gene end was trimmed by 7 bases and the J gene end by 4 bases; junction bases not matched to a gene: 4.

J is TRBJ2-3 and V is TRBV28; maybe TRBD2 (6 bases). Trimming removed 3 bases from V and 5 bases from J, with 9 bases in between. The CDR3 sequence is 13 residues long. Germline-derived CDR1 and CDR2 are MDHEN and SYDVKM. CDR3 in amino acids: CASSFPGGDTQYF. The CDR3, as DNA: TGTGCCAGCAGTTTTCCCGGGGGAGATACGCAGTATTTT.

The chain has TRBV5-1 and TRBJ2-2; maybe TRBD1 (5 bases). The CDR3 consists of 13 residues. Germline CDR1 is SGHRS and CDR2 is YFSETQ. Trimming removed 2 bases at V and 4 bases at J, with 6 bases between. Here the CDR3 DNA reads TGCGCCAGCAGCTTAGACAGCACCGGGGAGCTGTTTTTT. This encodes CASSLDSTGELFF.

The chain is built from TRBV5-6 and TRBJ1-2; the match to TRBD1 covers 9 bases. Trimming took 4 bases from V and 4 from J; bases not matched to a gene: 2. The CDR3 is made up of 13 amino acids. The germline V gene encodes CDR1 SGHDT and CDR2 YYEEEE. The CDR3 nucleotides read TGTGCCAGCAGCCGGACAGGGGCCTATGGCTACACCTTC. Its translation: CASSRTGAYGYTF.

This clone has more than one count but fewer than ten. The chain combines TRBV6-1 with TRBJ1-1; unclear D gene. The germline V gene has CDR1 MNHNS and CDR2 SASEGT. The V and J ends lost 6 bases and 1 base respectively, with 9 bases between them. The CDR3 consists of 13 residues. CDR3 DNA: TGTGCCAGCAGAATACGGGGGAACACTGAAGCTTTCTTT. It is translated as CASRIRGNTEAFF.

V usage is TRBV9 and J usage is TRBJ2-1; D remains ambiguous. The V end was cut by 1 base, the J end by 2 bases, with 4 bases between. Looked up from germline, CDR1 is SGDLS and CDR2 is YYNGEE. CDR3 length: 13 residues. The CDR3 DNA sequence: TGTGCCAGCAGCGTATTAACCTACAATGAGCAGTTCTTC. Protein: CASSVLTYNEQFF. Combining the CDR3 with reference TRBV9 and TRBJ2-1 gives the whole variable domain DSGVTQTPKHLITATGQRVTLRCSPRSGDLSVYWYQQSLDQGLQFLIQYYNGEERAKGNILERFSAQQFPDLHSELNLSSLELGDSALYFCASSVLTYNEQFFGPGTRLTVL.

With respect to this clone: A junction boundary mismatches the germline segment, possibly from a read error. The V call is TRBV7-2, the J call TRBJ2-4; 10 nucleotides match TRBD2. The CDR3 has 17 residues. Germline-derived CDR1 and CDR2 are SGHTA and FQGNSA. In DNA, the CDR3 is TGTGCCAGCAGCTTCCCGACTAGCGGGTATCTAGAAAACAGTCAGTACTTC. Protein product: CASSFPTSGYLENSQYF. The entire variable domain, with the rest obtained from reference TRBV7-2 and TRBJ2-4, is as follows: GAGVSQSPSNKVTEKGKDVELRCDPISGHTALYWYRQSLGQGLEFLIYFQGNSAPDKSGLPSDRFSAERTGGSVSTLTIQRTQQEDSAVYLCASSFPTSGYLENSQYFGAGTRLSVL.

The CDR3 DNA is TGTGCCAGCAGCGACAGGGCGGAATACAATGAGCAGTTCTTC. This encodes CASSDRAEYNEQFF. The chain uses TRBV9 and TRBJ2-1, with a weak D call TRBD1 (6 bases). The germline V gene has CDR1 SGDLS and CDR2 YYNGEE. The CDR3 has 14 amino acids. Trimming took 3 bases from V and 4 from J, leaving 11 bases between them.

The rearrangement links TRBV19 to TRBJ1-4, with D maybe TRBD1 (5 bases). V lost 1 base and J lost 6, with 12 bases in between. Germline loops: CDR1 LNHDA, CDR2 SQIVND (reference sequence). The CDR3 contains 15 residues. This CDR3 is CASSIGGREYEKLFF. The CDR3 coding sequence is TGTGCCAGTAGTATAGGTGGCAGGGAATATGAAAAACTGTTTTTT. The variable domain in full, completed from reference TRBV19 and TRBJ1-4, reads DGGITQSPKYLFRKEGQNVTLSCEQNLNHDAMYWYRQDPGQGLRLIYYSQIVNDFQKGDIAEGYSVSREKKESFPLTVTSAQKNPTAFYLCASSIGGREYEKLFFGSGTQLSVL.

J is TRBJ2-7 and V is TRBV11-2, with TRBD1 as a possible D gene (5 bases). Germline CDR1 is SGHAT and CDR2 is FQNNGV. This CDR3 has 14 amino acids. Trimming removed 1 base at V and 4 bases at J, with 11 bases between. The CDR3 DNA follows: TGTGCCAGCAGCTTAGGACAGAGTCTATACGAGCAGTACTTC. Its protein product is CASSLGQSLYEQYF.

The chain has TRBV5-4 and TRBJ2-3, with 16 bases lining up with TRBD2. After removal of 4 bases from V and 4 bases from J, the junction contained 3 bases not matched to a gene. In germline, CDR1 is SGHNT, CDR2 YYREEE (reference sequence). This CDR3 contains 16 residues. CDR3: CASSPGLAGGSDTQYF. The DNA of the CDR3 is TGTGCCAGCAGCCCGGGACTAGCGGGAGGGTCAGATACGCAGTATTTT.